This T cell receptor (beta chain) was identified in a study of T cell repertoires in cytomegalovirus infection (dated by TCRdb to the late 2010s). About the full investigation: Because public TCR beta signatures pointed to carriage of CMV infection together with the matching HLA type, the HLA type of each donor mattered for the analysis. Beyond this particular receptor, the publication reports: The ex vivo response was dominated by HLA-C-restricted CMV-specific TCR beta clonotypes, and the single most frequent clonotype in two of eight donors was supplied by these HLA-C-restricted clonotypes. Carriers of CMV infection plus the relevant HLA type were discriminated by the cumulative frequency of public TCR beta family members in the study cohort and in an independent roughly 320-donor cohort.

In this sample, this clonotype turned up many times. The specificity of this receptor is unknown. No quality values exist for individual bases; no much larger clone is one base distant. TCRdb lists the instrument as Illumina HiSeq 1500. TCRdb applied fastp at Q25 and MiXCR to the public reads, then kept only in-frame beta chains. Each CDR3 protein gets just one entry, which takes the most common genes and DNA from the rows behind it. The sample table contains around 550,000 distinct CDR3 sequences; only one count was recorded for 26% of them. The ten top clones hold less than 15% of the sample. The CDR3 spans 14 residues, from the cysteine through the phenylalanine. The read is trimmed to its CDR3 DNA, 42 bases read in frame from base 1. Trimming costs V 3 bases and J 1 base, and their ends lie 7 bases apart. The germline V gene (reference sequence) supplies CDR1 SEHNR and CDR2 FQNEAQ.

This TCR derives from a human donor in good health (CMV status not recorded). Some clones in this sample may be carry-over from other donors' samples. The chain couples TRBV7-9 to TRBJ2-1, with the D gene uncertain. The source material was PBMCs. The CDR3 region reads CASSFSLSYNEQFF. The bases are TGTGCCAGCAGCTTTTCGCTGTCCTACAATGAGCAGTTCTTC.